This TCR beta chain is from a study of T cell responses to AZD1222 COVID-19 vaccine. Study-wide findings and caveats: Repertoires in all cases were sampled only once the peak T cell response had passed. In a largely white British group with more females than males, clonal diversity was possibly underestimated. Spike as a whole was targeted by vaccine-associated CD4 TCRs, dominant at 160-218 and 743-854.

About this clone: The antigen is not known.

The data were produced by immunoSEQ multiplex PCR, yet TCRdb's version contains in-frame clones alone and is incomplete. Of about 140,000 clones listed, just over 90% are singletons. The TCR originated in an adult in good health. Here the sequenced sample was peripheral blood, taken on day 0 of AZD1222 vaccination.

CDR3 loop: CASSKSRQLNTEAFF. The CDR3 nucleotides are TGTGCCAGCAGCAAATCCCGACAGTTGAACACTGAAGCTTTCTTT. The chain combines TRBV21-1 with TRBJ1-1; the table names TRBD1, a call not compared with the DNA. TRBV21-1 is recorded as a pseudogene. The CDR3 runs to 15 residues.